One and the same sample provided the 17 T cell receptor beta chains below, sequenced in a study of cytomegalovirus exposure and HLA in healthy donors. Clones were read by immunoSEQ multiplex PCR, and TCRdb kept only the in-frame ones, dropping some. The sample consists of 97,000 or so clones, about 95% of them appearing once. The sample taken for sequencing was PBMCs. These receptors originate from a woman between 18 and 29 years old in good health and CMV-seronegative.

The chain uses TRBV10-3 and TRBJ2-5, with 7 bases that match TRBD2. Germline CDR1 is ENHRY and CDR2 is SYGVKD. The CDR3 is made up of 13 amino acids. V was pared by 10 bases and J by 2 bases, with 7 bases of the junction left unmatched. The CDR3 coding sequence is TGTGCCACCCAAGGGGAGGGGCAAGAGACCCAGTACTTC. Its translation is CATQGEGQETQYF.

The rearrangement links TRBV5-4 to TRBJ2-3; maybe TRBD2 (6 bases). The CDR3 runs 16 residues. Germline V gene data show CDR1 as SGHNT and CDR2 as YYREEE (reference sequence). The V end was cut by 7 bases, the J end by 3 bases, with 21 bases between. The CDR3 bases are TGTGCCAGCGCACAACTTTCGGGAGAAAAAACAGATACGCAGTATTTT. Amino acid sequence: CASAQLSGEKTDTQYF. Looking up the rest from reference TRBV5-4 and TRBJ2-3 gives the full variable domain: ETGVTQSPTHLIKTRGQQVTLRCSSQSGHNTVSWYQQALGQGPQFIFQYYREEENGRGNFPPRFSGLQFPNYSSELNVNALELDDSALYLCASAQLSGEKTDTQYFGPGTRLTVL.

The chain carries TRBV2 and TRBJ1-6, with TRBD1 matching over 8 bases. Trimming removed 6 bases from V and 9 bases from J; junction bases left unmatched: 10. The germline gives CDR1 SNHLY, CDR2 FYNNEI. The CDR3 is made up of 15 amino acids. The CDR3 protein is CASSADRDGGSPLHF. The CDR3 DNA reads as TGTGCCAGCAGCGCGGACAGGGATGGGGGTTCACCCCTCCACTTT.

The gene calls are TRBV7-9 and TRBJ2-5; 10 bases are shared with TRBD1. V lost 3 bases to trimming and J lost 5 bases; unmatched junction nucleotides: 6. The CDR3 covers 15 residues. Per germline, CDR1 SEHNR and CDR2 FQNEAQ (reference sequence). The chain's CDR3 is CASSFPGQGSETQYF. CDR3 DNA sequence: TGTGCCAGCAGCTTTCCGGGACAGGGGTCGGAGACCCAGTACTTC.

This chain joins TRBV5-1 and TRBJ1-1, with unresolved D. The CDR3 is 13 amino acids. V was pared by 2 bases and J by 0 bases, with 5 bases between. Germline CDR1 is SGHRS and CDR2 is YFSETQ. The CDR3 region is CASSFGMNTEAFF. The CDR3, as DNA: TGCGCCAGCAGCTTCGGGATGAACACTGAAGCTTTCTTT.

V usage is TRBV6-1 and J usage is TRBJ1-1, with 7 bases aligning to TRBD1. Germline V gene lookup returns CDR1 MNHNS and CDR2 SASEGT. CDR3 length equals 15 residues. The junction had 17 bases not matched to a gene; V was cut back by 8 bases and J by 8 bases. Written as DNA, the CDR3 is TGTGCCAGCTCTGAGGGGGCGGCCCCCCGAATAGAAGCTTTCTTT. Translated: CASSEGAAPRIEAFF.

The chain couples TRBV15 to TRBJ2-7, with D perhaps matching TRBD1 (6 bases). CDR1 is LNHNV, CDR2 YYDKDF, per germline (reference sequence). This CDR3 is 15 amino acids long. Trimming removed 4 bases from V and 5 bases from J, with 18 bases in between. CDR3: CATSNGGSDLNEQYF. CDR3 bases: TGTGCCACCAGCAATGGGGGCTCGGACCTCAACGAGCAGTACTTC.

The CDR3 sequence is CASSRITGGNGYTF. CDR3 nucleotides: TGTGCCAGCAGCCGGATCACAGGGGGCAATGGCTACACCTTC. V usage is TRBV14 and J usage is TRBJ1-2, with 9 bases identical to TRBD1. The CDR3 has 14 amino acids. Germline-derived CDR1 and CDR2 are SGHDN and FVKESK. V was pared by 4 bases and J by 6 bases, with 6 bases of the junction left unmatched.

This sequence joins TRBV29-1 and TRBJ1-2; 8 bases align to TRBD1. The CDR3 extends over 11 amino acids. J was trimmed by 5 bases and V by 6 bases; bases with no gene match: 2. Germline loops: CDR1 SQVTM, CDR2 ANQGSEA. The CDR3: CSVWTGYGYTF. Here the CDR3 DNA reads TGCAGCGTCTGGACAGGGTATGGCTACACCTTC. The whole variable domain, remainder taken from reference TRBV29-1 and TRBJ1-2, is SAVISQKPSRDICQRGTSLTIQCQVDSQVTMMFWYRQQPGQSLTLIATANQGSEATYESGFVIDKFPISRPNLTFSTLTVSNMSPEDSSIYLCSVWTGYGYTFGSGTRLTVV.

The chain employs TRBV11-2 and TRBJ1-5, with D unresolved. Per the germline V gene, CDR1 is SGHAT and CDR2 is FQNNGV. Trimming removed 4 bases at V and 9 bases at J, with 10 bases between. The CDR3 length is 12 residues. The CDR3 region has the DNA TGTGCCAGCAGCTCCAGGTCCGGGCCCCAGCATTTT. It codes for CASSSRSGPQHF. The full variable domain, with the rest looked up from reference TRBV11-2 and TRBJ1-5, is EAGVAQSPRYKIIEKRQSVAFWCNPISGHATLYWYQQILGQGPKLLIQFQNNGVVDDSQLPKDRFSAERLKGVDSTLKIQPAKLEDSAVYLCASSSRSGPQHFGDGTRLSIL.

The rearrangement joins TRBV19 to TRBJ1-5; D perhaps matches TRBD1 (6 bases). The V and J ends lost 5 bases and 6 bases respectively, with 14 bases between them. The germline gives CDR1 LNHDA, CDR2 SQIVND (reference sequence). The CDR3 sequence is 14 residues long. The CDR3 DNA sequence: TGTGCCAGTAGTTGGGCAGGGGCGGGTCAGCCCCAGCATTTT. Protein product: CASSWAGAGQPQHF.

This chain uses TRBV18 with TRBJ1-3; D not resolved. The CDR3 length is 15 residues. CDR1 and CDR2 from the germline V gene are KGHSH and LQKENI. Trimming pared 3 bases from V and 0 bases from J, leaving 9 bases between. The CDR3 DNA follows: TGTGCCAGCTCACCGAACTACATCTCTGGAAACACCATATATTTT. This translates into CASSPNYISGNTIYF. Full variable domain (missing parts from reference TRBV18 and TRBJ1-3): NAGVMQNPRHLVRRRGQEARLRCSPMKGHSHVYWYRQLPEEGLKFMVYLQKENIIDESGMPKERFSAEFPKEGPSILRIQQVVRGDSAAYFCASSPNYISGNTIYFGEGSWLTVV.

This sequence joins TRBV6-1 and TRBJ1-4; D gene ambiguous. Germline loops: CDR1 MNHNS, CDR2 SASEGT. With 7 bases removed from V and 0 bases from J, the gap between germline ends came to 9 bases. This CDR3 region has 14 residues. The CDR3 sequence is CASTLSATNEKLFF. CDR3 bases: TGTGCCAGCACGTTGTCTGCAACTAATGAAAAACTGTTTTTT.

V gene TRBV11-2 combines with J gene TRBJ1-1; D is ambiguous. Germline V lookup: CDR1 SGHAT, CDR2 FQNNGV. With 1 base removed from V and 5 bases from J, the gap between germline ends came to 11 bases. The CDR3 runs to 14 residues. CDR3 protein: CASSLAGWSTEAFF. The CDR3, as DNA: TGTGCCAGCAGCTTAGCGGGGTGGTCGACTGAAGCTTTCTTT.

Concerning this clone itself: The sample has other DNA sequences that encode this CDR3 too. The V gene is TRBV9, the J gene TRBJ2-7; 7 bases line up with TRBD1. Trimming took 3 bases from V and 2 from J; bases not matched to a gene: 2. CDR1 and CDR2 from the germline V gene are SGDLS and YYNGEE. The CDR3 loop spans 13 amino acids. The CDR3 nucleotides read TGTGCCAGCAGCGCCGACAGGGCCTACGAGCAGTACTTC. Amino acids: CASSADRAYEQYF.

The chain recombines TRBV6-6 with TRBJ2-1; D ambiguous. Germline V lookup: CDR1 MNHNY, CDR2 SVGAGI (reference sequence). Trimming removed 6 bases from V and 5 bases from J, with 14 bases in between. This CDR3 is built from 14 residues. The CDR3 bases are TGTGCCAGCAGCCTGTCCGAGAGGAACAATGAGCAGTTCTTC. Amino acids: CASSLSERNNEQFF.

This chain joins TRBV13 and TRBJ2-1; 10 bases match TRBD2. This CDR3 comprises 15 residues. Germline assignment: CDR1 PRHDT and CDR2 FYEKMQ (reference sequence). Trimming removed 4 bases from V and 5 bases from J; junction bases left unmatched: 5. The CDR3 DNA sequence: TGTGCCAGCAGCTCGGGACTAGCGAAGGACAATGAGCAGTTCTTC. As protein: CASSSGLAKDNEQFF.